One sample yielded the 6 T cell receptor beta chains listed below, sequenced in a study of CD8+ T cells in alopecia areata. Treatment specified: oral pan-JAK inhibitor, 5-10 mg twice daily. Sequencing used cDNA as its template, made by extracting RNA and reverse transcribing it. Only in-frame clones appear in the TCRdb table, and some are missing; sequencing was by immunoSEQ multiplex PCR. Of 190,000 or so clones listed, roughly 64% were seen once; the top ten hold over 10%. The input for sequencing was CD8+ T cells sorted from blood, taken at week 24, from a patient treated with tofacitinib. These receptors were collected from a human donor with alopecia areata.

The J gene is TRBJ2-3, the V gene TRBV14, with D possibly being TRBD2 (5 bases). Germline CDR1 SGHDN, CDR2 FVKESK. The ends were cut back, 2 bases at V and 3 bases at J, with 21 bases in the middle. There are 18 residues in the CDR3. CDR3 coding DNA: TGTGCCAGCAGCCAAAGTCGCCGAACTAGAAGGTTAACAGATACGCAGTATTTT. Amino acids: CASSQSRRTRRLTDTQYF.

The chain couples TRBV27 to TRBJ1-1; tentatively, D is TRBD1 (5 bases). The CDR3 runs 12 residues. The germline gives CDR1 MNHEY, CDR2 SMNVEV (reference sequence). With 3 bases removed from V and 7 bases from J, the gap between germline ends came to 9 bases. This CDR3 reads CASSFSGSEAFF. CDR3 nucleotide sequence: TGTGCCAGCAGTTTCTCAGGGAGTGAAGCTTTCTTT.

The chain is built from TRBV6-5 and TRBJ2-4, with a weak D call TRBD2 (7 bases). CDR3 length: 15 residues. Trimming removed 2 bases from V and 13 bases from J, with 21 bases in between. The V gene's germline CDR1 is MNHEY and CDR2 SVGAGI. The CDR3 reads CASSYGPMERGHQYF. The CDR3 DNA sequence: TGTGCCAGCAGTTACGGTCCCATGGAGCGGGGACACCAGTACTTC.

The V gene is TRBV18, the J gene TRBJ2-2; TRBD1 is a possible D gene (5 bases). The V end was cut by 0 bases, the J end by 3 bases, with 14 bases between. Per the germline V gene, CDR1 is KGHSH and CDR2 is LQKENI. This CDR3 has 17 amino acids. This CDR3 reads CASSPPRQGKDTGELFF. CDR3 nucleotide sequence: TGTGCCAGCTCACCACCGCGCCAGGGAAAGGACACCGGGGAGCTGTTTTTT.

The CDR3, as DNA: TGTGCCACCTACGGACAGCCTAAGCCCGGCTACACCTTC. This translates into CATYGQPKPGYTF. V gene TRBV11-2 combines with J gene TRBJ1-2; D possibly corresponds to TRBD1 (6 bases). The CDR3 consists of 13 residues. CDR1 is SGHAT and CDR2 is FQNNGV in the germline V gene. V was trimmed by 10 bases and J by 8 bases, leaving 20 bases between them.

This rearrangement joins TRBV29-1 to TRBJ2-2; perhaps TRBD1 as D (6 bases). CDR1 and CDR2 (germline): SQVTM, ANQGSEA. The CDR3 totals 11 residues. V shed 6 bases and J shed 6 bases, with 8 bases lying between them. CDR3 in DNA: TGCAGCGTCCAGGGGTCCGGGGAGCTGTTTTTT. This translates into CSVQGSGELFF.